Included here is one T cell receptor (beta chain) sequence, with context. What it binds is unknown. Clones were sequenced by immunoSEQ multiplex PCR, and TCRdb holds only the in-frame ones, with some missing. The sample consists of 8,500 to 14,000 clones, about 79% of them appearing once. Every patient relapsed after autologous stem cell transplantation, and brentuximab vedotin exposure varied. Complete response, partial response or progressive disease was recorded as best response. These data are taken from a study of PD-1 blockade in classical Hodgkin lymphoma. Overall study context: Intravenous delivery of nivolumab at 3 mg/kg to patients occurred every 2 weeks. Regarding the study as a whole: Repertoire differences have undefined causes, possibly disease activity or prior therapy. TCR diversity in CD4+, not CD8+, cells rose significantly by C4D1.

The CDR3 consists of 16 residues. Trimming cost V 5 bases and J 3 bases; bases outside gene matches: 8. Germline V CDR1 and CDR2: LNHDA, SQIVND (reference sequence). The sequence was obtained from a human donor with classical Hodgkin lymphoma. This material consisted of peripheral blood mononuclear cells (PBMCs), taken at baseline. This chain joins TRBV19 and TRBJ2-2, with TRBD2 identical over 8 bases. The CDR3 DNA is TGTGCCAGTAGTCCCCCGGGAGGGCGTTACACCGGGGAGCTGTTTTTT. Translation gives CASSPPGGRYTGELFF. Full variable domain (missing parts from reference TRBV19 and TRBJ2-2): DGGITQSPKYLFRKEGQNVTLSCEQNLNHDAMYWYRQDPGQGLRLIYYSQIVNDFQKGDIAEGYSVSREKKESFPLTVTSAQKNPTAFYLCASSPPGGRYTGELFFGEGSRLTVL.